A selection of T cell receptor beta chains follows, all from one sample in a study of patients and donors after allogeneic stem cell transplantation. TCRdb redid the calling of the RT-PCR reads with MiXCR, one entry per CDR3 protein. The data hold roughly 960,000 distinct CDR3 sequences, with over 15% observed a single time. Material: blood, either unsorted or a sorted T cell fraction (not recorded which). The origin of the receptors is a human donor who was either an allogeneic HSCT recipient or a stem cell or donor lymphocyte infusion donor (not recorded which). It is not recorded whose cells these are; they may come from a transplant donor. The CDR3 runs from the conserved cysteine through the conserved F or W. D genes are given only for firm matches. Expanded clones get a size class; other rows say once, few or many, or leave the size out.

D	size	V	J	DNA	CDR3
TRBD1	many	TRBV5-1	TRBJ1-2	TGTGCCAGCAGCTTCCGGGACAGCTATGGCTACACCTTC	CASSFRDSYGYTF
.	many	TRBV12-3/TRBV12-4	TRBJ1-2	TGTGCCAGCAGTTTGGGGGCTAACTATGGCTACACCTTC	CASSLGANYGYTF
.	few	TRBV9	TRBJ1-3	TGTGCCAGCAGCTACCGGAACTCTGGAAACACCATATATTTT	CASSYRNSGNTIYF
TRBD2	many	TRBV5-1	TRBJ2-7	TGTGCCAGCAGCCCGGGACTAGGATACGAGCAGTACTTC	CASSPGLGYEQYF
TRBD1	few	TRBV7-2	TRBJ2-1	TGTGCCAGCAGCTTAAACAGGGGGCAGGGCCAATCCAATGAGCAGTTCTTC	CASSLNRGQGQSNEQFF
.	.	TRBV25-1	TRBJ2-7	TGTGCCAGCAGTCCCGGGGCGGAAAGCTCCTACGAGCAGTACTTC	CASSPGAESSYEQYF
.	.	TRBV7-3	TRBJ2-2	TGTGCCAGCAGATCGCAGCCATATACCGGGGAGCTGTTTTTT	CASRSQPYTGELFF
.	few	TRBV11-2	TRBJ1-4	TGTGCCAGCAGCTCCGGCTGGGGCTCTGAAAAACTGTTTTTT	CASSSGWGSEKLFF
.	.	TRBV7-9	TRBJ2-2	TGTGCCAGCACCAAGGGGGGCGGCACCGGGGAGCTGTTTTTT	CASTKGGGTGELFF
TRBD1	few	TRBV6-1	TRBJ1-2	TGTGCCAGCAGGATCTGGGACAGGGGGGTAGGTTACTATGGCTACACCTTC	CASRIWDRGVGYYGYTF
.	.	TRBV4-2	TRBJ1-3	TGTGCCAGCAGCCAAGGGACAAACTCTGGAAACACCATATATTTT	CASSQGTNSGNTIYF
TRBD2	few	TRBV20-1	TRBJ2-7	TGCAGTGCTAAAACGGGACTAATAGATTACGAGCAGTACTTC	CSAKTGLIDYEQYF
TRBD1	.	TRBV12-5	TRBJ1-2	TGTGCTAGTGGTTTGATCCCCTCGGGACAGCCAGACTATGGCTACACCTTC	CASGLIPSGQPDYGYTF
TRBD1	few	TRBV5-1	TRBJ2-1	TGCGCCAGCAGCTCGAGGGGGACAGGTCCAACCTACAATGAGCAGTTCTTC	CASSSRGTGPTYNEQFF
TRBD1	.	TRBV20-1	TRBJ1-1	TGCAGTGCCCCACTAGGAGGCAGGGGGACGATGAACACTGAAGCTTTCTTT	CSAPLGGRGTMNTEAFF
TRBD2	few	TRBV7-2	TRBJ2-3	TGTGCCAGCAGCCCCCGGACTAGCGGGGCTAGCACAGATACGCAGTATTTT	CASSPRTSGASTDTQYF
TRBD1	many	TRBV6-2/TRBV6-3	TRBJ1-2	TGTGCCAGCAGTCAGGACAGGGGTAATGGCTACACCTTC	CASSQDRGNGYTF
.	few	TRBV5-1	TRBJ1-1	TGCGCCAGCAGCTTGGGACTTCCTTTCGGGACCTCTGAAGCTTTCTTT	CASSLGLPFGTSEAFF
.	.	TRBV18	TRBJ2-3	TGTGCCAGCTCTCGGGACATCCCTAGCACAGATACGCAGTATTTT	CASSRDIPSTDTQYF
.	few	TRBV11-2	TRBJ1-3	TGTGCCAGCAGCTTGGCTTTGGGCCTCTCTGGAAACACCATATATTTT	CASSLALGLSGNTIYF
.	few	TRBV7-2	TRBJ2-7	TGTGCCAGCAGCTTAGCCACGTCAGGCCCCTACGAGCAGTACTTC	CASSLATSGPYEQYF
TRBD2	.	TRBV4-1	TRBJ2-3	TGCGCCAGCAGCCACGTATTACCCGGGACTAGCGGGGCGGCTAGCACAGATACGCAGTATTTT	CASSHVLPGTSGAASTDTQYF
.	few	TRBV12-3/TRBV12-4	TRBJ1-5	TGTGCCAGCAGTTCCCATAGCAATCAGCCCCAGCATTTT	CASSSHSNQPQHF
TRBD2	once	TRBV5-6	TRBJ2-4	TGTGCCAGCAGCTTGGTGCTAGCGGGAGTGAACATTCAGTACTTC	CASSLVLAGVNIQYF
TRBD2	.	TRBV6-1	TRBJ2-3	TGTGCCAGCAGTATCGGGGGGTCCGTAAGGACAGATACGCAGTATTTT	CASSIGGSVRTDTQYF
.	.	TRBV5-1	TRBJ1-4	TGCGCCAGCAGCTCCGGGCCAAATGAAAAACTGTTTTTT	CASSSGPNEKLFF
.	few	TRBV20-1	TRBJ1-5	TGCAGTGCACACACAGGGTTTGGTGATCAGCCCCAGCATTTT	CSAHTGFGDQPQHF
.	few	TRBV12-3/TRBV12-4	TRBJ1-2	TGTGCCAGCACCACCCCATGGGCCGGCTACACCTTC	CASTTPWAGYTF
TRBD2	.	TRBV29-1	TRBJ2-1	TGCAGCGTTCCGGGACTAGCGGGAGGAGACGGCCGTGAGCAGTTCTTC	CSVPGLAGGDGREQFF
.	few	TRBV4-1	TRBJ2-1	TGCGCCAGCAGCCATTTACCGGAAGCTTTCAGCTCCTACAATGAGCAGTTCTTC	CASSHLPEAFSSYNEQFF
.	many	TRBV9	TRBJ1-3	TGTGCCAGCAGCGTAGACAGGGGAAACACCATATATTTT	CASSVDRGNTIYF
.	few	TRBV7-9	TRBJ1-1	TGTGCCAGCAGCTCCACGGGACACCTCCCTGAAGCTTTCTTT	CASSSTGHLPEAFF
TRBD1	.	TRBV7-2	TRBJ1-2	TGTGCCAGCAGCGCGTCCGGGACAGACAACTATGGCTACACCTTC	CASSASGTDNYGYTF
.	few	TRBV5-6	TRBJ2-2	TGTGCCAGCAGCCCGACCTACACCGGGGAGCTGTTTTTT	CASSPTYTGELFF
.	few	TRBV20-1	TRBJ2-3	TGCAGTGCTTCTCCGGGCCCTAGGGATACGCAGTATTTT	CSASPGPRDTQYF
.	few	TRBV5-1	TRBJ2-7	TGCGCCAGCAGCTACGCCTTACAGGGATCCTACGAGCAGTACTTC	CASSYALQGSYEQYF
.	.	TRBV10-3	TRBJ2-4	TGTGCCATCAGTGAAGGGGTAACAAACATTCAGTACTTC	CAISEGVTNIQYF
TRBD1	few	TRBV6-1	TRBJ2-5	TGTGCCAGCAGTGCCGGGACAGGGGGCTATCGTTGGGAGACCCAGTACTTC	CASSAGTGGYRWETQYF
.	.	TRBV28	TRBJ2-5	TGTGCCAGCAGTTTATATGTGGAGGGGGCCGGGGGGACCCAGTACTTC	CASSLYVEGAGGTQYF
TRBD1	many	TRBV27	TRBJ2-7	TGTGCCAGCAGTTTCACAGGGGGCTCCTACGAGCAGTACTTC	CASSFTGGSYEQYF
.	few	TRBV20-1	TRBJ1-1	TGCAGTGCTAGATGGTCCAGGAACACTGAAGCTTTCTTT	CSARWSRNTEAFF
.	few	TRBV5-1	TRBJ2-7	TGCGCCAGCAGCTTGGCGGCTAGCGCATACGAGCAGTACTTC	CASSLAASAYEQYF
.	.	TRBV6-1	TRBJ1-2	TGTGCCAGCATCATGGGGGCAAGCGCACATCTTTACTATGGCTACACCTTC	CASIMGASAHLYYGYTF
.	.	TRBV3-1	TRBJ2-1	TGTGCCAGCAGCCTTCGGACACTTCGCTACAATGAGCAGTTCTTC	CASSLRTLRYNEQFF
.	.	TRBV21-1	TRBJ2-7	TGTGCCAGCAGCAAAGCGACGGCTAGCGGGAACTACGAGCAGTACTTC	CASSKATASGNYEQYF
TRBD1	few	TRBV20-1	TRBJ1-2	TGCAGTGCTAGAGGCGACAGGGTCCCGACGGGGGGCTACACCTTC	CSARGDRVPTGGYTF
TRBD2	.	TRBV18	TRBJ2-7	TGTGCCAGCTCACCGCCGACTAGCGGGAGAAACGAGCAGTACTTC	CASSPPTSGRNEQYF
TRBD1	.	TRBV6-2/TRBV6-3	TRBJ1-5	TGTGCCAGCAGTTACTCGAAGGGGGACAGGGTCGTTTATAGCAATCAGCCCCAGCATTTT	CASSYSKGDRVVYSNQPQHF
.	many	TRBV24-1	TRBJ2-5	TGTGCCACCAGTGATAACGTCCGGGGGAAGCGGGAAGAGACCCAGTACTTC	CATSDNVRGKREETQYF
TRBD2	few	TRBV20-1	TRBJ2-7	TGCAGTGCTAGATTTAGCGGGAGTGATTACGAGCAGTACTTC	CSARFSGSDYEQYF
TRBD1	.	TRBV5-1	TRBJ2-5	TGCGCCAGCAGCTTGGCCTCAGGGGGTAGGCAAGAGACCCAGTACTTC	CASSLASGGRQETQYF
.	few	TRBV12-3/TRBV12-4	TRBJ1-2	TGTGCCAGCAGTGCCCACAGGGATAATGGCTACACCTTC	CASSAHRDNGYTF
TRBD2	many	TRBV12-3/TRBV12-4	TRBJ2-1	TGTGCCAGCAGTAGACTAGCGGGGGGGCTCTATGAGCAGTTCTTC	CASSRLAGGLYEQFF